This passage covers 30 T cell receptor beta chains from one sample sequenced in a study of PD-1 blockade in classical Hodgkin lymphoma (dated by TCRdb to 2018 to 2020). Receptor amplification or capture employed the immunoSEQ multiplex PCR assay. Entries here come from immuneACCESS through TCRdb and include only in-frame sequences with V and J called. Some clones fail to appear in such tables; in the studies checked, an unresolved V gene covers under half of the shortfall, and the cause of the remainder is unknown. Here the sample has approximately 41,000 clones; around three fifths occur a single time. Together, the top ten hold around 3% of the sample. What this sample's time point label stands for: cycle 4 day 1 (C4D1), after more than five weeks of nivolumab. All trial patients had relapsed after autologous stem cell transplantation, with cohorts A, B and C differing in prior brentuximab vedotin exposure.

Sequenced here: peripheral blood mononuclear cells (PBMCs), sampled before the fourth cycle of nivolumab. These receptor sequences come from a human donor with classical Hodgkin lymphoma.

This clone came up a few times. The chain carries TRBV7-6 and TRBJ2-2; 8 positions agree with TRBD2. Per germline, CDR1 SGHVS and CDR2 FNYEAQ. The CDR3 is 14 residues long. V gave up 3 bases and J gave up 7 bases; unmatched junction bases: 4. CDR3 loop: CASSFGGTSGELFF. In DNA form, the CDR3 reads TGTGCCAGCAGCTTCGGGGGGACTAGCGGGGAGCTGTTTTTT.

Only a few counts were recorded for this clone. Other nucleotide sequences from this sample produce the same CDR3. The chain recombines TRBV27 with TRBJ2-2; TRBD1 might be the D (7 bases). Germline CDR1 MNHEY, CDR2 SMNVEV (reference sequence). CDR3 length: 14 residues. Trimming took off 6 bases at V and 2 bases at J, with 10 bases between the two ends. This CDR3 reads CASRRDRNTGELFF. The DNA of the CDR3 is TGTGCCAGCAGGCGGGACAGAAACACCGGGGAGCTGTTTTTT.

The chain links TRBV7-9 to TRBJ1-1; 7 bases map to TRBD1. J was trimmed by 4 bases and V by 5 bases; bases with no gene match: 7. CDR3 length equals 14 residues. The germline V gene has CDR1 SEHNR and CDR2 FQNEAQ (reference sequence). The CDR3 DNA is TGTGCCAGCAGCGAAAAACAGGGGTTCACTGAAGCTTTCTTT. This sequence encodes CASSEKQGFTEAFF.

The V gene is TRBV4-1, the J gene TRBJ1-2; the D gene is possibly TRBD1 (5 bases). The CDR3 covers 14 residues. V dropped 2 bases and J dropped 4 bases, with 11 bases sitting between them. Germline CDR1 MGHRA, CDR2 YSYEKL. The CDR3 sequence: CASSQPGRSYGYTF. The CDR3 nucleotides read TGCGCCAGCAGCCAACCGGGACGGAGCTATGGCTACACCTTC.

This clone has a handful of counts. The rearrangement uses TRBV30 and TRBJ2-7, with D hard to call. V dropped 3 bases and J dropped 5 bases, with 11 bases sitting between them. The CDR3 extends over 12 amino acids. CDR1 GTSNPN and CDR2 SVGIG come from the germline V gene (reference sequence). The CDR3 DNA reads TGTGCCTGGAGGGGGTCTGGGGACGAGCAGTACTTC. Translation gives CAWRGSGDEQYF.

The V gene is TRBV18, the J gene TRBJ1-2, with D tentatively TRBD1 (5 bases). Trimming pared 6 bases from V and 6 bases from J, leaving 17 bases between. The length of the CDR3 is 14 residues. CDR1 is KGHSH and CDR2 is LQKENI in the germline V gene. For the CDR3, the DNA is TGTGCCAGCTCTCACGTGGGGCGCGAGCATGGCTACACCTTC. It encodes CASSHVGREHGYTF.

The rearrangement joins TRBV28 to TRBJ2-2, with D possibly TRBD2 on 6 matching bases. With 4 bases removed from V and 4 bases from J, the gap between germline ends came to 10 bases. Germline CDR1 reads MDHEN; CDR2 reads SYDVKM. The CDR3 loop spans 14 amino acids. Here the CDR3 reads CASSSVGGTGELFF. The CDR3 nucleotides are TGTGCCAGCAGTTCTGTGGGGGGCACCGGGGAGCTGTTTTTT. Full variable domain (outside the CDR3, taken from reference TRBV28 and TRBJ2-2): DVKVTQSSRYLVKRTGEKVFLECVQDMDHENMFWYRQDPGLGLRLIYFSYDVKMKEKGDIPEGYSVSREKKERFSLILESASTNQTSMYLCASSSVGGTGELFFGEGSRLTVL.

Here the CDR3 DNA reads TGCGCCAGCAGTTTGAGCATTCAGGGCTACAATGAGCAGTTCTTC. It codes for CASSLSIQGYNEQFF. The gene calls are TRBV5-1 and TRBJ2-1, with D maybe TRBD1 (5 bases). The CDR3 consists of 15 residues. Trimming took 5 bases from V and 3 from J, leaving 15 bases between them. Germline V gene lookup returns CDR1 SGHRS and CDR2 YFSETQ.

This clone was detected a few times. The rearrangement joins TRBV11-2 to TRBJ2-7; no clear D. The CDR3 runs to 14 residues. The ends were cut back, 2 bases at V and 6 bases at J, with 14 bases in the middle. Per germline, CDR1 SGHAT and CDR2 FQNNGV. CDR3 loop: CASSLTHPLGEQYF. CDR3 sequence (DNA): TGTGCCAGCAGCTTAACTCACCCCTTAGGCGAGCAGTACTTC.

V and J are TRBV7-9 and TRBJ2-2, with no clear D. Germline CDR1 is SEHNR and CDR2 is FQNEAQ (reference sequence). V was cut by 2 bases and J by 5 bases, with 6 bases left in between. This CDR3 spans 13 amino acids. The CDR3 DNA follows: TGTGCCAGCAGCTTATTCAATACCGGGGAGCTGTTTTTT. This sequence encodes CASSLFNTGELFF.

The chain recombines TRBV7-9 with TRBJ2-2; the match to TRBD1 covers 7 bases. Germline CDR1 SEHNR, CDR2 FQNEAQ (reference sequence). This CDR3 contains 16 residues. With V trimmed by 5 bases and J by 0 bases, 6 bases remained unmatched. CDR3 DNA sequence: TGTGCCAGCAGCAACTACCAGGGGGCGAACACCGGGGAGCTGTTTTTT. Its protein product is CASSNYQGANTGELFF.

The chain carries TRBV6-5 and TRBJ1-1; 8 bases agree with TRBD1. The CDR3 totals 14 residues. The V and J ends lost 7 bases and 2 bases, in that order; junction bases with no gene match: 6. The germline CDR1 and CDR2 sequences are MNHEY and SVGAGI. The DNA for the CDR3 is TGTGCCAGCAATGCGGACAGGGATAACACTGAAGCTTTCTTT. It specifies CASNADRDNTEAFF.

Only a few counts were recorded for this clone. The chain uses TRBV5-6 and TRBJ2-5, with no clear D. Germline V gene data show CDR1 as SGHDT and CDR2 as YYEEEE. V lost 4 bases to trimming and J lost 4 bases, with 14 bases between them. The CDR3 contains 14 residues. The CDR3 nucleotides are TGTGCCAGCAGCGGAGTTAGGCAAACAGAGACCCAGTACTTC. Its translation: CASSGVRQTETQYF.

The table lists this clone with a few counts. This chain uses TRBV29-1 with TRBJ2-7; D not resolved. Trimming removed 6 bases from V and 5 bases from J, with 20 bases in between. This CDR3 comprises 14 residues. CDR1 and CDR2 (germline): SQVTM, ANQGSEA. The CDR3 region has the DNA TGCAGCGTAGCCGGGTCGACTGAGATCCACGAGCAGTACTTC. Translated: CSVAGSTEIHEQYF.

The chain joins TRBV28 to TRBJ1-4; TRBD1 matches at 7 bases. The CDR3 covers 14 residues. Germline V lookup: CDR1 MDHEN, CDR2 SYDVKM. J lost 3 bases, V lost 6 bases, and 4 bases had no gene match. For the CDR3, the DNA is TGTGCCAGCAGGTGGGACAGATCTAATGAAAAACTGTTTTTT. It codes for CASRWDRSNEKLFF.

A few counts support this clone. The chain combines TRBV7-2 with TRBJ1-2, with D hard to call. The V end lost 1 base, the J end lost 6 bases, and 6 bases lay between the germline ends. Germline V lookup: CDR1 SGHTA, CDR2 FQGNSA. The CDR3 is made up of 12 amino acids. CDR3 coding DNA: TGTGCCAGCAGCTTAGTAAGGGATGGCTACACCTTC. It codes for CASSLVRDGYTF.

In its sample, this clone is medium-sized. The chain couples TRBV5-1 to TRBJ2-1; TRBD2 matches 9 bases. The germline gives CDR1 SGHRS, CDR2 YFSETQ. This CDR3 has 15 residues. With 0 bases clipped from V and 4 bases from J, the junction kept 2 bases outside the gene matches. CDR3 amino acids: CASSLGREGYNEQFF. The CDR3 region has the DNA TGCGCCAGCAGCTTGGGGCGGGAGGGATACAATGAGCAGTTCTTC.

The V call is TRBV2, the J call TRBJ1-3; TRBD1 might be the D (5 bases). V lost 6 bases, J lost 0 bases, and 12 bases lay in between. Germline V lookup: CDR1 SNHLY, CDR2 FYNNEI. This CDR3 contains 15 residues. The DNA for the CDR3 is TGTGCCAGCAGCAGGGACGGAAGCTCTGGAAACACCATATATTTT. Amino acids: CASSRDGSSGNTIYF.

This clone was observed a handful of times. The V and J genes are TRBV29-1 and TRBJ2-6, with 7 bases lining up with TRBD1. The CDR3 length is 13 residues. The germline gives CDR1 SQVTM, CDR2 ANQGSEA. With 6 bases clipped from V and 4 bases from J, the junction kept 3 bases outside the gene matches. The chain's CDR3 is CSVGTAGANVLTF. The CDR3 DNA reads TGCAGCGTCGGGACAGCCGGGGCCAACGTCCTGACTTTC.

This clone was seen a single time. The chain carries TRBV5-6 and TRBJ2-7; 8 bases agree with TRBD2. The CDR3 sequence is 15 residues long. The trim removed 4 bases at V and 5 bases at J, leaving 11 bases unmatched. Germline loops: CDR1 SGHDT, CDR2 YYEEEE. The DNA of the CDR3 is TGTGCCAGCAGCCCCGAGGGAGCGGGAGTAAACGAGCAGTACTTC. Residues: CASSPEGAGVNEQYF.

The gene calls are TRBV11-2 and TRBJ2-7; D might be TRBD2 (5 bases). Trimming took 3 bases from V and 5 from J, leaving 17 bases between them. This CDR3 contains 15 residues. In germline, CDR1 is SGHAT, CDR2 FQNNGV. The CDR3 DNA is TGTGCCAGCAGCTTCCTGACATCCCCGGGAAACGAGCAGTACTTC. Translated, it gives CASSFLTSPGNEQYF.

The chain recombines TRBV19 with TRBJ2-2; maybe TRBD1 (5 bases). This CDR3 contains 17 residues. V dropped 5 bases and J dropped 0 bases, with 16 bases sitting between them. Looked up from germline, CDR1 is LNHDA and CDR2 is SQIVND (reference sequence). Here the CDR3 DNA reads TGTGCCAGTAGTCTACGCCTAGACAGCGCGAACACCGGGGAGCTGTTTTTT. Its protein product is CASSLRLDSANTGELFF. Full variable domain (missing parts from reference TRBV19 and TRBJ2-2): DGGITQSPKYLFRKEGQNVTLSCEQNLNHDAMYWYRQDPGQGLRLIYYSQIVNDFQKGDIAEGYSVSREKKESFPLTVTSAQKNPTAFYLCASSLRLDSANTGELFFGEGSRLTVL.

The count of this clone is one. The chain links TRBV29-1 to TRBJ2-5; tentative D call: TRBD2 (6 bases). Germline assignment: CDR1 SQVTM and CDR2 ANQGSEA. This CDR3 has 13 amino acids. Trimming removed 4 bases from V and 5 bases from J, with 14 bases in between. This CDR3 reads CSVVAGLGETQYF. CDR3 sequence (DNA): TGCAGCGTTGTTGCGGGACTTGGGGAGACCCAGTACTTC. The full variable domain, completed using reference TRBV29-1 and TRBJ2-5, is SAVISQKPSRDICQRGTSLTIQCQVDSQVTMMFWYRQQPGQSLTLIATANQGSEATYESGFVIDKFPISRPNLTFSTLTVSNMSPEDSSIYLCSVVAGLGETQYFGPGTRLLVL.

This clone was seen just once. The chain combines TRBV5-8 with TRBJ2-7; D may be TRBD1 (5 bases). This CDR3 contains 14 residues. With 3 bases removed from V and 6 bases from J, the gap between germline ends came to 16 bases. The germline V gene encodes CDR1 SGHTS and CDR2 YDEGEE. The CDR3: CASSSPARVIEQYF. In DNA form, the CDR3 reads TGTGCCAGCAGCTCCCCGGCCAGGGTCATCGAGCAGTACTTC.

The chain uses TRBV14 and TRBJ2-6, with 7 bases lining up with TRBD1. Germline CDR1 SGHDN, CDR2 FVKESK. The CDR3 runs 18 residues. J gave up 0 bases and V 4 bases, and 9 bases lay outside the gene matches. The CDR3 reads CASSLPTGLSSGANVLTF. CDR3 in DNA: TGTGCCAGCAGCCTTCCGACAGGGCTGAGCTCTGGGGCCAACGTCCTGACTTTC.

This clone has a handful of counts. V and J are TRBV19 and TRBJ2-7, with TRBD2 identical over 7 bases. This CDR3 spans 15 amino acids. Germline V lookup: CDR1 LNHDA, CDR2 SQIVND (reference sequence). V lost 6 bases and J lost 0; bases outside the gene matches: 8. The CDR3 is CASRRSERGSYEQYF. The CDR3, as DNA: TGTGCCAGTAGAAGGTCGGAGCGGGGCTCCTACGAGCAGTACTTC. Full variable domain (rest looked up from reference TRBV19 and TRBJ2-7): DGGITQSPKYLFRKEGQNVTLSCEQNLNHDAMYWYRQDPGQGLRLIYYSQIVNDFQKGDIAEGYSVSREKKESFPLTVTSAQKNPTAFYLCASRRSERGSYEQYFGPGTRLTVT.

V is TRBV28 and J is TRBJ1-2; tentative D call: TRBD1 (6 bases). The CDR3 totals 15 residues. Trimming took 0 bases from V and 6 from J, leaving 14 bases between them. Germline assignment: CDR1 MDHEN and CDR2 SYDVKM. The CDR3 region is CASSLWSGEVNGYTF. In nucleotides, the CDR3 is TGTGCCAGCAGTTTATGGTCAGGGGAGGTGAATGGCTACACCTTC.

The rearrangement joins TRBV9 to TRBJ2-3; D gene ambiguous. The length of the CDR3 is 15 residues. Trimming stripped 4 bases from V and 0 bases from J, with 12 bases between. Germline loops: CDR1 SGDLS, CDR2 YYNGEE. In nucleotides, the CDR3 is TGTGCCAGCAGCCCCCAATTTACTAGCACAGATACGCAGTATTTT. This sequence encodes CASSPQFTSTDTQYF.

The J gene is TRBJ1-5, the V gene TRBV2; 12 bases line up with TRBD1. Germline CDR1 is SNHLY and CDR2 is FYNNEI. The CDR3 is 15 residues long. V shed 6 bases and J 8 bases; nucleotides not matched to a gene: 8. The CDR3: CASRGDRGLVEPQHF. The CDR3 DNA is TGTGCCAGCAGGGGGGACAGGGGGCTAGTGGAGCCCCAGCATTTT.

CDR3 residues: CASSYYEDGKYF. DNA of the CDR3: TGTGCCAGCAGTTACTACGAGGATGGGAAGTACTTC. This chain links TRBV6-5 with TRBJ2-7; D is uncertain. The CDR3 is 12 residues long. Germline CDR1 reads MNHEY; CDR2 reads SVGAGI. Trimming took off 1 base at V and 11 bases at J, with 12 bases between the two ends.